The 20 T cell receptor beta chains below all came from one sample that was sequenced in a study of blood T cells in healthy people across ages. Through a sample-barcoded 5' primer and a J-beta primer mix, a second PCR was run for roughly 6 to 11 cycles. TCRdb re-called the 5' RACE reads through MiXCR, storing one row per CDR3 protein. The repertoire holds about 760,000 distinct CDR3 sequences, with roughly three fifths as singletons. The sequencing sample was made of blood. The receptor source for this set is a middle-aged man in good health.

In this sample, this clonotype turned up once. The chain recombines TRBV19 with TRBJ1-1; D is perhaps TRBD1 (6 bases). This CDR3 region has 12 residues. Between the trimmed V and J ends, which lost 4 bases and 7 bases, there was a span of 10 bases. The V gene's germline CDR1 is LNHDA and CDR2 SQIVND (reference sequence). Written as DNA, the CDR3 is TGTGCCAGTAGTACTACAGGGCATGAAGCTTTCTTT. This gives the protein CASSTTGHEAFF.

V is TRBV2 and J is TRBJ2-3, with no clear D. Germline CDR1 SNHLY, CDR2 FYNNEI. V was trimmed by 4 bases and J by 2 bases, leaving 13 bases between them. This CDR3 is 15 amino acids long. The CDR3, as DNA: TGTGCCAGCAGTGTAGACTTACGAATCACAGATACGCAGTATTTT. Its translation: CASSVDLRITDTQYF.

The chain carries TRBV4-2 and TRBJ2-5, with D maybe TRBD1 (6 bases). The ends were cut back, 0 bases at V and 4 bases at J, with 12 bases in the middle. Germline CDR1 LGHNA, CDR2 YNFKEQ. There are 15 residues in the CDR3. CDR3 protein: CASSQEQGVPETQYF. DNA of the CDR3: TGTGCCAGCAGCCAAGAACAGGGAGTCCCAGAGACCCAGTACTTC.

This clonotype was seen a handful of times. The chain recombines TRBV29-1 with TRBJ2-7, with TRBD1 matching over 8 bases. The J segment lost 2 bases and the V segment lost 7 bases, leaving 7 bases of the junction unmatched. Germline-derived CDR1 and CDR2 are SQVTM and ANQGSEA. This CDR3 region has 13 residues. The CDR3 nucleotides are TGCAGCGCATCACAGGGGGACACCTACGAGCAGTACTTC. Translating gives CSASQGDTYEQYF.

The CDR3 DNA sequence: TGTGCCAGCAGCGCGGACAGGGAGGACATTCAGTACTTC. Its translation is CASSADREDIQYF. This chain uses TRBV5-4 with TRBJ2-4; 8 positions agree with TRBD1. The CDR3 contains 13 residues. The germline V gene encodes CDR1 SGHNT and CDR2 YYREEE (reference sequence). Germline trimming cut 4 bases from V and 8 bases from J; bases unmatched to any gene: 5.

V gene TRBV3-1 combines with J gene TRBJ2-3, with D perhaps assigned TRBD1 or TRBD2 (5 bases each). In germline, CDR1 is LGHDT, CDR2 YNNKEL (reference sequence). This CDR3 comprises 15 residues. Trimming pared 6 bases from V and 6 bases from J, leaving 19 bases between. This CDR3 is CASSPPGPSGDTQYF. CDR3 in DNA: TGTGCCAGCAGTCCTCCGGGACCTTCTGGGGATACGCAGTATTTT.

The V gene is TRBV3-1, the J gene TRBJ2-3, with 8 bases aligning to TRBD2. The CDR3 covers 16 residues. Trimming took 4 bases from V and 8 from J; bases not matched to a gene: 14. CDR1 and CDR2 from the germline V gene are LGHDT and YNNKEL (reference sequence). The CDR3 loop reads CASSPVQRGSAGTQYF. CDR3 DNA: TGTGCCAGCAGCCCAGTCCAGCGGGGGTCCGCAGGTACGCAGTATTTT.

Only a few counts were recorded for this clonotype. This may be a read error, as it is one base from a much larger clone. As DNA, the CDR3 is TGTGCCAGCAGCTTAACACCTGGGGCCAACGTCCTGACTTTC. Translated, it gives CASSLTPGANVLTF. This sequence joins TRBV7-2 and TRBJ2-6, with D unresolved. The CDR3 length is 14 residues. V lost 2 bases to trimming and J lost 2 bases, with 4 bases between them. CDR1 and CDR2 from the germline V gene are SGHTA and FQGNSA. The full variable domain, rest sourced from reference TRBV7-2 and TRBJ2-6, is GAGVSQSPSNKVTEKGKDVELRCDPISGHTALYWYRQSLGQGLEFLIYFQGNSAPDKSGLPSDRFSAERTGGSVSTLTIQRTQQEDSAVYLCASSLTPGANVLTFGAGSRLTVL.

This clonotype was counted between two and nine times. This chain joins TRBV12-3 or TRBV12-4 and TRBJ2-3; D gene ambiguous. Trimming removed 4 bases at V and 5 bases at J, with 4 bases between. This CDR3 spans 11 amino acids. CDR3 in amino acids: CASSYQDTQYF. CDR3 nucleotides: TGTGCCAGCAGTTACCAAGATACGCAGTATTTT.

The chain carries TRBV12-3 or TRBV12-4 and TRBJ2-5, with 12 bases lining up with TRBD2. This CDR3 contains 18 residues. With 4 bases clipped from V and 5 bases from J, the junction kept 14 bases outside the gene matches. CDR3 in DNA: TGTGCCAGCAGTTCTAGACCACTAGCGGGAGGTTTCTGGGAGACCCAGTACTTC. Protein: CASSSRPLAGGFWETQYF.

The chain combines TRBV7-9 with TRBJ1-2, with D possibly matching TRBD1 (5 bases). Germline V lookup: CDR1 SEHNR, CDR2 FQNEAQ (reference sequence). The CDR3 consists of 16 residues. Trimming took off 1 base at V and 0 bases at J, with 12 bases between the two ends. This CDR3 is CASSLVEGTANYGYTF. CDR3 in DNA: TGTGCCAGCAGCTTAGTGGAGGGGACCGCTAACTATGGCTACACCTTC.

This rearrangement joins TRBV6-1 to TRBJ2-4; 7 bases are a match to TRBD2. The DNA matches TRBJ2-7 better at its end, which makes the J call doubtful. This CDR3 is 15 amino acids long. The germline gives CDR1 MNHNS, CDR2 SASEGT. CDR3 loop: CASSDYPSGPYEQYF. DNA for the CDR3: TGTGCCAGCAGTGACTACCCTAGCGGCCCCTACGAGCAGTACTTC.

The chain recombines TRBV9 with TRBJ1-6; 8 bases match TRBD1. Germline V lookup: CDR1 SGDLS, CDR2 YYNGEE. This CDR3 contains 14 residues. The V gene end was trimmed by 3 bases and the J gene end by 9 bases; junction bases not matched to a gene: 5. CDR3 nucleotide sequence: TGTGCCAGCAGCGGGAGACAGGGGAGTTCACCCCTCCACTTT. Translated, it gives CASSGRQGSSPLHF. The full variable domain, in which reference TRBV9 and TRBJ1-6 provide the parts outside the CDR3, is DSGVTQTPKHLITATGQRVTLRCSPRSGDLSVYWYQQSLDQGLQFLIQYYNGEERAKGNILERFSAQQFPDLHSELNLSSLELGDSALYFCASSGRQGSSPLHFGNGTRLTVT.

This clonotype was recorded only once. The junction departs from germline at one end; a sequencing error may be responsible. The chain links TRBV18 to TRBJ1-1, with D tentatively TRBD1 (6 bases). Germline CDR1 is KGHSH and CDR2 is LQKENI. CDR3 length: 15 residues. As DNA, the CDR3 is TGTGCCAGCTCACCGTTGATAGGGGGGAACGCTGAAGCTTTCTTT. It yields the protein CASSPLIGGNAEAFF.

A few counts support this clonotype. The rearrangement links TRBV7-2 to TRBJ2-5; D is perhaps TRBD1 or TRBD2 (6 bases each). The CDR3 has 14 amino acids. Trimming removed 5 bases at V and 5 bases at J, with 15 bases between. In germline, CDR1 is SGHTA, CDR2 FQGNSA. The chain's CDR3 is CASSQTGASETQYF. The CDR3 nucleotides are TGTGCCAGCAGCCAGACGGGGGCGTCGGAGACCCAGTACTTC.

This clonotype was detected once. CDR3 residues: CASSLQTASLHYGYTF. CDR3 DNA: TGTGCCAGCAGTTTACAGACAGCGTCCCTTCACTATGGCTACACCTTC. The V call is TRBV28, the J call TRBJ1-2, with D possibly matching TRBD1 (5 bases). The CDR3 totals 16 residues. The V gene lost 2 bases and the J gene lost 3 bases, with 16 bases spanning the gap. Per the germline V gene, CDR1 is MDHEN and CDR2 is SYDVKM.

This clonotype appeared a single time. The CDR3 is CALSRDPDNSPLHF. The CDR3 DNA follows: TGTGCCTTAAGCCGGGACCCCGATAATTCACCCCTCCACTTT. J is TRBJ1-6 and V is TRBV10-3; TRBD1 might be the D (5 bases). This CDR3 has 14 amino acids. V gave up 11 bases and J gave up 5 bases, with 16 bases separating them. Germline values: CDR1 ENHRY, CDR2 SYGVKD.

The V and J genes are TRBV28 and TRBJ2-7, with D possibly matching TRBD1 (6 bases). This CDR3 region has 15 residues. V was pared by 5 bases and J by 1 base, with 15 bases between. Germline V gene lookup returns CDR1 MDHEN and CDR2 SYDVKM. DNA for the CDR3: TGTGCCAGCAGTCGCACAGGGTTTGGTTCCTACGAGCAGTACTTC. Translating it yields CASSRTGFGSYEQYF. The variable domain in full, completed from reference TRBV28 and TRBJ2-7, reads DVKVTQSSRYLVKRTGEKVFLECVQDMDHENMFWYRQDPGLGLRLIYFSYDVKMKEKGDIPEGYSVSREKKERFSLILESASTNQTSMYLCASSRTGFGSYEQYFGPGTRLTVT.

V usage is TRBV7-9 and J usage is TRBJ2-7, with unresolved D. Trimming pared 5 bases from V and 2 bases from J, leaving 10 bases between. The CDR3 spans 13 residues. CDR1 and CDR2 from the germline V gene are SEHNR and FQNEAQ (reference sequence). CDR3 sequence: CASSRAPTYEQYF. DNA for the CDR3: TGTGCCAGCAGCCGGGCCCCGACCTACGAGCAGTACTTC.

V gene TRBV5-1 combines with J gene TRBJ1-1; 9 bases agree with TRBD1. Germline CDR1 reads SGHRS; CDR2 reads YFSETQ. The CDR3 consists of 15 residues. Trimming cost V 4 bases and J 5 bases; bases outside gene matches: 9. The CDR3 loop reads CASSTEQGARTEAFF. The CDR3 nucleotides are TGCGCCAGCAGCACCGAACAGGGGGCAAGAACTGAAGCTTTCTTT.